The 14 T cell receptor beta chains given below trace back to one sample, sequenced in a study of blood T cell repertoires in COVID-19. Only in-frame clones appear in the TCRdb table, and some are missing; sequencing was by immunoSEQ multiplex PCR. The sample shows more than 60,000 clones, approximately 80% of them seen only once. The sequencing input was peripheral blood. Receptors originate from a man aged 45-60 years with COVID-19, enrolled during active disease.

The CDR3 bases are TGTGCCAGCAGCGTAGAAGGGGCTAGCGTAGGGACAGATACGCAGTATTTT. Encoded protein: CASSVEGASVGTDTQYF. J is TRBJ2-3 and V is TRBV9; a possible D gene is TRBD2 (6 bases). The germline V and J ends were trimmed by 0 bases and 3 bases, with 17 bases remaining between them. This CDR3 region has 17 residues. The germline CDR1 and CDR2 sequences are SGDLS and YYNGEE.

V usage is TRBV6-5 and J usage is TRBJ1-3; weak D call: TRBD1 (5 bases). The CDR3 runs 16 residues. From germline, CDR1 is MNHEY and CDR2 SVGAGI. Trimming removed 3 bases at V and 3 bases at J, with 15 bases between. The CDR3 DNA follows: TGTGCCAGCAGTTATTCAGCAGGGTTAGGTGGAAACACCATATATTTT. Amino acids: CASSYSAGLGGNTIYF.

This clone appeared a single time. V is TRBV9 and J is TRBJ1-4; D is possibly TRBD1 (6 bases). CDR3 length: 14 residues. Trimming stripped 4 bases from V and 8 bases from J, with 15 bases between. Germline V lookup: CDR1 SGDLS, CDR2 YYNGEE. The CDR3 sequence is CASSLGHFKEKLFF. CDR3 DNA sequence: TGTGCCAGCAGCTTGGGACATTTTAAGGAAAAACTGTTTTTT.

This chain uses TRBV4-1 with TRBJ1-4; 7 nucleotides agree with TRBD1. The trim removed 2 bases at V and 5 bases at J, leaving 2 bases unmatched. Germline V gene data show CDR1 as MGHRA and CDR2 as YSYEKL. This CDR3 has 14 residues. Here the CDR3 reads CASSQMTGNEKLFF. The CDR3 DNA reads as TGCGCCAGCAGCCAAATGACAGGGAATGAAAAACTGTTTTTT.

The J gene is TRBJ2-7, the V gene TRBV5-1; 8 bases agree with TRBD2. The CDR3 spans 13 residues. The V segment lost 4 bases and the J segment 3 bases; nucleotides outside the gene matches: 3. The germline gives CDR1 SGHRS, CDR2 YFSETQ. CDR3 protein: CASSHGTSYEQYF. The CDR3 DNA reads TGCGCCAGCAGCCACGGGACTAGCTACGAGCAGTACTTC.

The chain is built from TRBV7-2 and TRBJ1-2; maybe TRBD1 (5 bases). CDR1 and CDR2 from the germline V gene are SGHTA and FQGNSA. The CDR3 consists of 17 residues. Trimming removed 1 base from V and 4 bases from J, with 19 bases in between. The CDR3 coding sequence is TGTGCCAGCAGCTTAGAGGGATCCGGGGGGGGAAGCTATGGCTACACCTTC. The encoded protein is CASSLEGSGGGSYGYTF.

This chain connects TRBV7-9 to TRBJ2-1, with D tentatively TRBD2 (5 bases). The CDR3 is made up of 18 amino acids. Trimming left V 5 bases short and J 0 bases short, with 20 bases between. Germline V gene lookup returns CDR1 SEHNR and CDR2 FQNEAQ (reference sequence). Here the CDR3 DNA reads TGTGCCAGCAGCCCCCTAGCTAAACTAGGAGGCTCCTACAATGAGCAGTTCTTC. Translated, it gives CASSPLAKLGGSYNEQFF.

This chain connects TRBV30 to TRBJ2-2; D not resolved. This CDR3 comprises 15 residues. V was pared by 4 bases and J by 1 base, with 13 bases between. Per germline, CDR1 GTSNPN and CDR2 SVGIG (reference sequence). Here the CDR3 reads CAWKTTPQNTGELFF. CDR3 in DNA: TGTGCCTGGAAAACGACTCCCCAGAACACCGGGGAGCTGTTTTTT.

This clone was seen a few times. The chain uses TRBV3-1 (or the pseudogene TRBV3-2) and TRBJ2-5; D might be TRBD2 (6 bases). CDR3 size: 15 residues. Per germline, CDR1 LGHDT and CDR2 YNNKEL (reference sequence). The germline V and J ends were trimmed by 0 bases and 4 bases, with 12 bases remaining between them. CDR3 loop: CASSQDWASAETQYF. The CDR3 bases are TGTGCCAGCAGCCAAGATTGGGCTAGCGCAGAGACCCAGTACTTC.

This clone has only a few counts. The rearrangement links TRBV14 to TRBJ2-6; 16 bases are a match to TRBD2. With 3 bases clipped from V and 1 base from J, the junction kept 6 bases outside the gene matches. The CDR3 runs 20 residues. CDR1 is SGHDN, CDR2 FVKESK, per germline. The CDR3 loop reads CASSHLGLAGGPSGANVLTF. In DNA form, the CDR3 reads TGTGCCAGCAGCCACCTGGGACTAGCGGGGGGGCCGTCTGGGGCCAACGTCCTGACTTTC.

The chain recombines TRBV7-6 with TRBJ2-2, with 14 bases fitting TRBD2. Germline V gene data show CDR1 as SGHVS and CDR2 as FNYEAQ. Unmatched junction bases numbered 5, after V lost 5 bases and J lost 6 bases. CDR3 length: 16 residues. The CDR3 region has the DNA TGTGCCAGCAGCCCAACGACTAGCGGGGGGGCCGGGGAGCTGTTTTTT. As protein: CASSPTTSGGAGELFF.

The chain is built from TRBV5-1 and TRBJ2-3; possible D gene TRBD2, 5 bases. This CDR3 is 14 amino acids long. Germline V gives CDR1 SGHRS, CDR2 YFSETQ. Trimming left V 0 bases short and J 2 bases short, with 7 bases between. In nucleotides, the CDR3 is TGCGCCAGCAGCTTGGGGCTAGCCACAGATACGCAGTATTTT. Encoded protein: CASSLGLATDTQYF.

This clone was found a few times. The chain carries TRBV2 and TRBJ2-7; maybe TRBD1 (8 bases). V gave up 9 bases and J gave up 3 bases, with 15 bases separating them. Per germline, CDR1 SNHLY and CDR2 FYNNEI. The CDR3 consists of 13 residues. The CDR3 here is CASSQGEGYEQYF. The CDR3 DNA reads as TGTGCCAGTTCACAGGGGGAGGGCTACGAGCAGTACTTC.

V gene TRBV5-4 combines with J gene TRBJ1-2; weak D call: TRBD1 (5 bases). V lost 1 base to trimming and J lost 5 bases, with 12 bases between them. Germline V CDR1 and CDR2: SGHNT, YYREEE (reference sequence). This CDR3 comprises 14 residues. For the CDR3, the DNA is TGTGCCAGCAGCTTGATAGGGGATGGGTATGGCTACACCTTC. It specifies CASSLIGDGYGYTF.